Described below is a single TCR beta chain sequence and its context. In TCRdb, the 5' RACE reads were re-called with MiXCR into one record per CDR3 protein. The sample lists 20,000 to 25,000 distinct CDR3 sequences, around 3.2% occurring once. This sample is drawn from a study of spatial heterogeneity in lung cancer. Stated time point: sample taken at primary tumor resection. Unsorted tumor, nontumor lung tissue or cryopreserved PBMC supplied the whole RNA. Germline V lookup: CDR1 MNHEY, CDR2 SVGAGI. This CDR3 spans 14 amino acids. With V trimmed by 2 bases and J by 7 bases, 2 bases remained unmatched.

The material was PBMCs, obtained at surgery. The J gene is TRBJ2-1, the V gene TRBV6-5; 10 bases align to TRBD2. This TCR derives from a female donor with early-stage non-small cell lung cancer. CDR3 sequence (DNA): TGTGCCAGCAGTTACCTAGCGGGAGTAAATGAGCAGTTCTTC. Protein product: CASSYLAGVNEQFF.